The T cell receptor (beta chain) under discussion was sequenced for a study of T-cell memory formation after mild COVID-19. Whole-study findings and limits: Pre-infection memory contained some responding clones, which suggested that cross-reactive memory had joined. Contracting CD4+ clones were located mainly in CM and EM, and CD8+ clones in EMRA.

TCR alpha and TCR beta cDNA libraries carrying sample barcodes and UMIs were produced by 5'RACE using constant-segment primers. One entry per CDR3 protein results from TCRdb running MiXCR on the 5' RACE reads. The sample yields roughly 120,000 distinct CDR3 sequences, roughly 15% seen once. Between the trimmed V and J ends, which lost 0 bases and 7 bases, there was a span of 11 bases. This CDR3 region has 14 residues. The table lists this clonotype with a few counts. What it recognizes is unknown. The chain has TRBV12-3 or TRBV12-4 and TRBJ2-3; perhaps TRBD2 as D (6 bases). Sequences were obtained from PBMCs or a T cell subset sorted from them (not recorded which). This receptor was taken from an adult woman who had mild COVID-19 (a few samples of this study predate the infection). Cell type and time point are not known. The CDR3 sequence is CASSLAGTLHTQYF. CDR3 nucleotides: TGTGCCAGCAGTTTAGCCGGGACTCTTCATACGCAGTATTTT.